One TCR beta chain is described in this entry. This specimen comes from a study of technical replicates of blood from several donors. Trimming took 4 bases from V and 2 from J; bases not matched to a gene: 8. This CDR3 has 15 amino acids. Germline lookup yields CDR1 MNHNS and CDR2 SASEGT. Here immunoSEQ multiplex PCR was the method, and the copy in TCRdb shows in-frame clones only, minus some. The sample contains more than 90,000 clones, roughly 95% of which appear only once. V usage is TRBV6-1 and J usage is TRBJ2-7; 7 nucleotides agree with TRBD1. This clonotype was sampled from a human donor in good health. The sample was T cells isolated from PBMCs. CDR3 nucleotide sequence: TGTGCCAGCAGTGTAACAGGGGTCACCGCCTACGAGCAGTACTTC. This translates into CASSVTGVTAYEQYF.